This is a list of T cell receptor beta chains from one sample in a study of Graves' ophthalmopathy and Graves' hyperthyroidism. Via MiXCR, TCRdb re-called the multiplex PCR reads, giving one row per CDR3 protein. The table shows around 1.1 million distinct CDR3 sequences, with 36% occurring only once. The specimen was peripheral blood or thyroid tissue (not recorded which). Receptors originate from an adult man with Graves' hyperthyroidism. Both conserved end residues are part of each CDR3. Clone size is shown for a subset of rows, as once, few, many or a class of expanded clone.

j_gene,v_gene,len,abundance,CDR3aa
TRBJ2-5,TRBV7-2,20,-,CASSLMGQGHEKLYQETQYF
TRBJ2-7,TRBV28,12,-,CASSSQMEAKYF
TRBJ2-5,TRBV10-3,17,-,CASSYLVRDRGRETQYF
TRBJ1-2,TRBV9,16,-,CASSPQRGGFLYGYTF
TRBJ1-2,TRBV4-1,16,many,CASSQDENREIYGYTF
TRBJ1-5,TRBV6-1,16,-,CASRDNHEYRNQPQHF
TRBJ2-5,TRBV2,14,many,CASRIPDTQETQYF
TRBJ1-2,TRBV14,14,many,CASSQVEGIYGYTF
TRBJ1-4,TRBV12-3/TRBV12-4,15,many,CASSFGGRTNEKLFF
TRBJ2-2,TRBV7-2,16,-,CASSQGQGAKAGELFF
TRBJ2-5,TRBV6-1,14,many,CASSENQRGETQYF
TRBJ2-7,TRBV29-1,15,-,CSVNPTGQPGGEQYF
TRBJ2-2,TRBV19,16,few,CASSPWTGINTGELFF
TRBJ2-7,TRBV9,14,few,CASSVGSEAYEQYF
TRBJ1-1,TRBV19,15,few,CASSFHSLMNTEAFF
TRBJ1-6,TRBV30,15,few,CAWILSGTGSSPLHF
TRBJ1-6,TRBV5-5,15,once,CASSLDRTGISPLHF
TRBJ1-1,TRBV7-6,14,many,CASSLAQDHTEAFF
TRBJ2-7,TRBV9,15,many,CASSVGSGQVYEQYF
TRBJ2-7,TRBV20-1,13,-,CSARVGQGYEQYF
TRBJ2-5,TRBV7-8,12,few,CASSSNEDMGGF
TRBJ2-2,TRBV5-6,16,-,CASSNTTGWNTGEPFF
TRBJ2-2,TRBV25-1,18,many,CASSEGVPSGVGTGELFF
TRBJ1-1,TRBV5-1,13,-,CASSFDRGFLAFF
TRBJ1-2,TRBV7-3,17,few,CASSLNPESGESYGYTF
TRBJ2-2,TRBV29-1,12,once,CSVDSPPGELFF
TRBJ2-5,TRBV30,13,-,CAWSGDRGETQYF
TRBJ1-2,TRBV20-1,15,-,CSARDRSSSNYGYTF
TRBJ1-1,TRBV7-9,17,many,CASSLVTDPLRVPEAFF
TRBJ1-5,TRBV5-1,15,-,CASTGTGNLNQPQHF
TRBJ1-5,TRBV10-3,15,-,CAISEGGAKGQPQHF
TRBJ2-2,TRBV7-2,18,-,CASSLGLAGSLNTGELFF
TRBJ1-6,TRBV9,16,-,CASRAGSSHTRSPLHF
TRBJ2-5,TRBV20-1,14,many,CSARIPGDQETQYF
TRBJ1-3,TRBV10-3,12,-,CAIRGGTNTIYF
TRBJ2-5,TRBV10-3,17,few,CAIGEGTGSPVAETQYF
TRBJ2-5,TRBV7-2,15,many,CASSLAGSAGETQYF
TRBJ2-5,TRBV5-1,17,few,CASSLGLTGGFQETQYF
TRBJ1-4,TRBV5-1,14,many,CASSLWVEGEKLFF
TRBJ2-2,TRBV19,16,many,CASSPGTGGITGELFF
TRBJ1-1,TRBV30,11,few,CAWLENTEAFF
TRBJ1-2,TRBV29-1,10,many,CSVAAYGYTF
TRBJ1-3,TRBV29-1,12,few,CSLGGTGNTIYF
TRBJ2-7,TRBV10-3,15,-,CAISEMGQGAGEQYF
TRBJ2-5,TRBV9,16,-,CASSRDSSGSWETQYF
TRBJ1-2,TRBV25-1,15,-,CASSVGQNYNLSYTF